This TCR beta chain emerged from a study of shared clonotypes between healthy human individuals. Study details: CD4 naive and memory got three plates each, CD8 naive two, CD8 memory one. Study-wide results and caveats: Among donors, clonotype sharing was expected to be affected by sequencing depth. Memory subsets generally showed smaller estimated richness than naive subsets did.

V lost 5 bases and J lost 7; bases outside the gene matches: 7. Germline assignment: CDR1 LNHDA and CDR2 SQIVND (reference sequence). There are 14 residues in the CDR3. Points on this clone: Its antigen is still unknown.

An even split of each subset's genomic DNA across several immunoSEQ plates was performed. Sequenced by immunoSEQ multiplex PCR; TCRdb stores in-frame clones only, minus some. Of 2.3 million or so clones detected, 80% to 95% appear once; the ten largest clones hold roughly 0.36%. The rearrangement uses TRBV19 and TRBJ2-1; TRBD2 matches at 8 bases. The TCR originated in a man younger than 35 in good health. Some clones in this sample may be carry-over from other donors' samples. Input material: naive CD4+ T cells from PBMCs. Subset meaning: CD45RA+ positively selected. CDR3 loop: CASSVRLAWNEQFF. DNA for the CDR3: TGTGCCAGTAGTGTCCGACTAGCGTGGAATGAGCAGTTCTTC.